A selection of T cell receptor beta chains follows, all from one sample in a study of blood T cell repertoires in COVID-19. Using immunoSEQ multiplex PCR, the repertoire was profiled, and TCRdb retains in-frame clones only, with some absent. The profile shows roughly 100,000 clones, around four fifths of them singletons. The sample taken for sequencing was peripheral blood. The receptors shown here come from a man aged 35-49 years with active or convalescent COVID-19. Both conserved end residues are part of each CDR3. D genes are given only for firm matches. For some rows the clone size is stated as once, few or many, or as a class when expanded; others skip it.

j_gene: TRBJ1-2; v_gene: TRBV9; abundance: -; d_gene: TRBD1; CDR3aa: CASSVGTGYGYTF; CDR3nt: TGTGCCAGCAGCGTAGGGACAGGGTATGGCTACACCTTC
j_gene: TRBJ2-7; v_gene: TRBV25-1; abundance: -; d_gene: -; CDR3aa: CASRGRYEQYF; CDR3nt: TGTGCCAGCAGGGGCAGATACGAGCAGTACTTC
j_gene: TRBJ2-5; v_gene: TRBV9; abundance: once; d_gene: TRBD1; CDR3aa: CASSVAGTGISETQYF; CDR3nt: TGTGCCAGCAGCGTCGCCGGGACAGGGATTTCAGAGACCCAGTACTTC
j_gene: TRBJ2-3; v_gene: TRBV5-4; abundance: -; d_gene: TRBD2; CDR3aa: CASSLRSGGTDTQYF; CDR3nt: TGTGCCAGCAGCTTGAGAAGCGGGGGCACAGATACGCAGTATTTT
j_gene: TRBJ2-1; v_gene: TRBV6-1; abundance: once; d_gene: -; CDR3aa: CASSEEGGPTYNEQFF; CDR3nt: TGTGCCAGCAGTGAAGAGGGGGGGCCCACCTACAATGAGCAGTTCTTC
j_gene: TRBJ1-1; v_gene: TRBV19; abundance: few; d_gene: TRBD1; CDR3aa: CASKGADTEAFF; CDR3nt: TGTGCCAGTAAGGGGGCTGACACTGAAGCTTTCTTT
j_gene: TRBJ2-7; v_gene: TRBV7-2; abundance: -; d_gene: TRBD1; CDR3aa: CASSSGSRGHHEQYF; CDR3nt: TGTGCCAGCAGCTCGGGGAGCAGGGGGCATCACGAGCAGTACTTC
j_gene: TRBJ1-1; v_gene: TRBV18; abundance: once; d_gene: -; CDR3aa: CASSLGAFGGYTEAFF; CDR3nt: TGTGCCAGCTCACTGGGCGCGTTCGGCGGGTACACTGAAGCTTTCTTT
j_gene: TRBJ2-7; v_gene: TRBV5-4; abundance: -; d_gene: TRBD1; CDR3aa: CASSLGTGIYEQYF; CDR3nt: TGTGCCAGCAGCTTGGGGACAGGGATCTACGAGCAGTACTTC
j_gene: TRBJ2-2; v_gene: TRBV25-1; abundance: -; d_gene: -; CDR3aa: CASSPQGRVAGELFF; CDR3nt: TGTGCCAGCAGTCCACAGGGAAGGGTCGCCGGGGAGCTGTTTTTT